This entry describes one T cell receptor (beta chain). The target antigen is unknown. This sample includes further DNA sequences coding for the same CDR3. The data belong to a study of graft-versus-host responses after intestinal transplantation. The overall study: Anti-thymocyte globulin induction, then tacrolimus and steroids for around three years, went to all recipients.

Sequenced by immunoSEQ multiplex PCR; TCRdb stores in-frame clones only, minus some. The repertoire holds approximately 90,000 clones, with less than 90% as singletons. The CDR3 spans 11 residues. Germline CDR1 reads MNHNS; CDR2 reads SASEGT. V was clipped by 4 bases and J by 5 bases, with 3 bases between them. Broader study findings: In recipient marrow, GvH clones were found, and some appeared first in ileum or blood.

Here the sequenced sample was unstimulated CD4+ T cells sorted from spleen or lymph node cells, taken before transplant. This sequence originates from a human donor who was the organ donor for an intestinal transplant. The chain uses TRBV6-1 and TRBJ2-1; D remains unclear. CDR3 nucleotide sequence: TGTGCCAGCAGTGCTAACAATGAGCAGTTCTTC. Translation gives CASSANNEQFF.